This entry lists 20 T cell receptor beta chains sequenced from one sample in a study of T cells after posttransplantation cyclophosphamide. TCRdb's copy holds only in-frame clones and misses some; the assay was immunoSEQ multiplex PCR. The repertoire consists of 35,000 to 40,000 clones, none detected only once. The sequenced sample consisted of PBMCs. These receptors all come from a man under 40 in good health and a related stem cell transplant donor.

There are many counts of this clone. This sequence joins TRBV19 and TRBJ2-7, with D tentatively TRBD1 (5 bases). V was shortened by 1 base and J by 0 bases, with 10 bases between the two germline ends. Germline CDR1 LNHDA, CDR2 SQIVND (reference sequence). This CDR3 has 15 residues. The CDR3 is CASSIGRAPSYEQYF. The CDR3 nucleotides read TGTGCCAGTAGTATAGGCAGGGCCCCCTCCTACGAGCAGTACTTC.

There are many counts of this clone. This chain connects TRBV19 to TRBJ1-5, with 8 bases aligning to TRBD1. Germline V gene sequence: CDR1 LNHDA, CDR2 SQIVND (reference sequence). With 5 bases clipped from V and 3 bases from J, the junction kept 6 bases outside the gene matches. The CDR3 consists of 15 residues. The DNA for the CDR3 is TGTGCCAGTAGTCCGACAGGGGTCTACAATCAGCCCCAGCATTTT. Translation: CASSPTGVYNQPQHF. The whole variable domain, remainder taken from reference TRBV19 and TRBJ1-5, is DGGITQSPKYLFRKEGQNVTLSCEQNLNHDAMYWYRQDPGQGLRLIYYSQIVNDFQKGDIAEGYSVSREKKESFPLTVTSAQKNPTAFYLCASSPTGVYNQPQHFGDGTRLSIL.

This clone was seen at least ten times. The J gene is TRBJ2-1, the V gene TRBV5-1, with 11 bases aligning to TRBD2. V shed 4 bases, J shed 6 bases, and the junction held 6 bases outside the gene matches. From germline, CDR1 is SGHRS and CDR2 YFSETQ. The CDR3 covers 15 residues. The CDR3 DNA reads TGCGCCAGCAGCGCCTCTAGCGGGGGGACCAATGAGCAGTTCTTC. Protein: CASSASSGGTNEQFF. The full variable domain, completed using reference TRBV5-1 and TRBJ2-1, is KAGVTQTPRYLIKTRGQQVTLSCSPISGHRSVSWYQQTPGQGLQFLFEYFSETQRNKGNFPGRFSGRQFSNSRSEMNVSTLELGDSALYLCASSASSGGTNEQFFGPGTRLTVL.

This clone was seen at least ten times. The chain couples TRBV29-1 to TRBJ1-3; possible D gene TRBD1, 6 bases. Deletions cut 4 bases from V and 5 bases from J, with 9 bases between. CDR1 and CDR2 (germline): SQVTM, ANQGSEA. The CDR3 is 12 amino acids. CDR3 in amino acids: CSVATGRNTIYF. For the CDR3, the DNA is TGCAGCGTTGCTACAGGGAGAAACACCATATATTTT. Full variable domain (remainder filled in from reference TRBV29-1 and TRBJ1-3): SAVISQKPSRDICQRGTSLTIQCQVDSQVTMMFWYRQQPGQSLTLIATANQGSEATYESGFVIDKFPISRPNLTFSTLTVSNMSPEDSSIYLCSVATGRNTIYFGEGSWLTVV.

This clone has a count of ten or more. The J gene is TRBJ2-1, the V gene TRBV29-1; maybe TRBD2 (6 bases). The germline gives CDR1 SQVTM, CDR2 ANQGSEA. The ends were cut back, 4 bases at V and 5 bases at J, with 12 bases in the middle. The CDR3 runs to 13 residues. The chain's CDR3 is CSVGLVYNNEQFF. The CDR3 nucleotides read TGCAGCGTTGGACTAGTCTATAACAATGAGCAGTTCTTC.

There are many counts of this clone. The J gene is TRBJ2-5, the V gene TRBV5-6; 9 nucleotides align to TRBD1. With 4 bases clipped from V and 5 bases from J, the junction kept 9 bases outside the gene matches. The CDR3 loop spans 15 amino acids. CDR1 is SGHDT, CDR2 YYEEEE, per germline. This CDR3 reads CASSRRTGGAETQYF. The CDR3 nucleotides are TGTGCCAGCAGCCGGCGTACAGGGGGCGCGGAGACCCAGTACTTC.

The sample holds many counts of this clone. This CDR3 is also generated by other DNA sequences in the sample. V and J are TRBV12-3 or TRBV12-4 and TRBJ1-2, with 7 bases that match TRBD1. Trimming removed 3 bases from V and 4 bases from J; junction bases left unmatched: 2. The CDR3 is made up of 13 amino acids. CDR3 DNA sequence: TGTGCCAGCAGTTTGACAGGGACCTATGGCTACACCTTC. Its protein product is CASSLTGTYGYTF.

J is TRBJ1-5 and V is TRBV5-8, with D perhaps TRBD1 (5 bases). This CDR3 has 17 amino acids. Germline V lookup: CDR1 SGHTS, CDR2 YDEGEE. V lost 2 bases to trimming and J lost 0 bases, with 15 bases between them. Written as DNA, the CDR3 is TGTGCCAGCAGCTTAGGGGTGGTGCCATATAGCAATCAGCCCCAGCATTTT. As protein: CASSLGVVPYSNQPQHF.

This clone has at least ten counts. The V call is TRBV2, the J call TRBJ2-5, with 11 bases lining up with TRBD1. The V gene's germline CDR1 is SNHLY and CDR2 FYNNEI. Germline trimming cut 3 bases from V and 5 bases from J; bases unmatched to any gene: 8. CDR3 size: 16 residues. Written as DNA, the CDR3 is TGTGCCAGCAGTGAGGGGGGACAGGGGGTTTCGGAGACCCAGTACTTC. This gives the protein CASSEGGQGVSETQYF.

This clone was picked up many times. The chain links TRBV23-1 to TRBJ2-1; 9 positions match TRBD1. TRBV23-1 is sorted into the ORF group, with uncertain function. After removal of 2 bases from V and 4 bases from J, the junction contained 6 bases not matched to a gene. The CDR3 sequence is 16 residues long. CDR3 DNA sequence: TGCGCCAGCAGTCAACGCCCGGGACAGGGATACAATGAGCAGTTCTTC. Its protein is CASSQRPGQGYNEQFF.

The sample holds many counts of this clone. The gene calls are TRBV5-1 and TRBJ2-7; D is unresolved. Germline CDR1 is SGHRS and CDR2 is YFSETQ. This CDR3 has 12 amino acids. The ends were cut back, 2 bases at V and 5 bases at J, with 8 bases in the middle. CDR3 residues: CASSLGGDEQYF. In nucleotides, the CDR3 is TGCGCCAGCAGCTTAGGCGGCGACGAGCAGTACTTC.

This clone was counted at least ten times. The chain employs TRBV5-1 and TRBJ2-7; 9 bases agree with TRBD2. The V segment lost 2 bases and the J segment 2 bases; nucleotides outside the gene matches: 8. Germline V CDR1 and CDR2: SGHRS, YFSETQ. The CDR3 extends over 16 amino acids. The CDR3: CASSFSASGVPYEQYF. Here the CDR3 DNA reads TGCGCCAGCAGCTTCTCCGCTAGCGGGGTTCCCTACGAGCAGTACTTC.

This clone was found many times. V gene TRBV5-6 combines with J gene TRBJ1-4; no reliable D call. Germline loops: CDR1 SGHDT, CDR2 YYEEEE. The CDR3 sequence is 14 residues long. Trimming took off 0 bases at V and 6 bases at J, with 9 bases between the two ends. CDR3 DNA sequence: TGTGCCAGCAGCTTGGTGGAGGCGGATGAAAAACTGTTTTTT. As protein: CASSLVEADEKLFF.

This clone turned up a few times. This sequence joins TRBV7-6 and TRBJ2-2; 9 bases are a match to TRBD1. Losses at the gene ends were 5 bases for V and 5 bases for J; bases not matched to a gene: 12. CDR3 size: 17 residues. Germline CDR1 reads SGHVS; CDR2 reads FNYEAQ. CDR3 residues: CASSRARGQGNTGELFF. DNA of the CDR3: TGTGCCAGCAGCCGCGCCCGGGGACAGGGAAATACCGGGGAGCTGTTTTTT.

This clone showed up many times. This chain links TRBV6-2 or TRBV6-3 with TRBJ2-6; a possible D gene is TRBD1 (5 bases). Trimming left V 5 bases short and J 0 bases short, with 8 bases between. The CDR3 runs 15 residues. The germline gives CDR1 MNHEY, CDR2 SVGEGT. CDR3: CASSHDSSGANVLTF. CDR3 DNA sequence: TGTGCCAGCAGTCACGACAGCTCTGGGGCCAACGTCCTGACTTTC.

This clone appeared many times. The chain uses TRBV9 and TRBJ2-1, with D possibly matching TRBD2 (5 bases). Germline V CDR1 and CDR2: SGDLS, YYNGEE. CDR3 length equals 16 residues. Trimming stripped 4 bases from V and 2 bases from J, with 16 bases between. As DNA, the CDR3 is TGTGCCAGCAGCCTGCGGGTAGCGACGGCCTACAATGAGCAGTTCTTC. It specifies CASSLRVATAYNEQFF.

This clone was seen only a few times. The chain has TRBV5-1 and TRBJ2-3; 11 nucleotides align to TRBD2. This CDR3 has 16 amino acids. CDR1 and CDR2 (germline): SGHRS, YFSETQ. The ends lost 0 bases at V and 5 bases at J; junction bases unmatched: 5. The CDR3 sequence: CASSLGSGGAEDTQYF. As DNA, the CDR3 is TGCGCCAGCAGCTTGGGTAGCGGGGGGGCTGAAGATACGCAGTATTTT.

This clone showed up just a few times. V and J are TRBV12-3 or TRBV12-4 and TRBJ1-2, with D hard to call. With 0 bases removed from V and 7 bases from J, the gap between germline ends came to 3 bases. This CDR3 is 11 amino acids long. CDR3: CASSLAGGYTF. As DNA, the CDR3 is TGTGCCAGCAGTTTAGCAGGTGGCTACACCTTC.

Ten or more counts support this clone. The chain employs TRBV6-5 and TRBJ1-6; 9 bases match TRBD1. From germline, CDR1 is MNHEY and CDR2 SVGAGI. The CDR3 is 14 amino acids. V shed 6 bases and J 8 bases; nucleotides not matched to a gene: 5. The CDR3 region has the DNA TGTGCCAGCAGCGAAACAGGGGGCGATTCACCCCTCCACTTT. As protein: CASSETGGDSPLHF.

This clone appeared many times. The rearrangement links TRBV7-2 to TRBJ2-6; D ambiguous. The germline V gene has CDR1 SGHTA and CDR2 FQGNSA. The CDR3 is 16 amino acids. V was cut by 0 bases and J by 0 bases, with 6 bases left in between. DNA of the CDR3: TGTGCCAGCAGCTTAGCGGCTTCCTCTGGGGCCAACGTCCTGACTTTC. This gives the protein CASSLAASSGANVLTF.